This T cell receptor beta chain was captured by sequencing in a study of blood T cell repertoires in COVID-19. Study summary: Sources were T cells, B-cell-depleted T cells, or PBMCs; the material itself was cDNA or gDNA.

Participants, 18 to 89 years old, spanned 25 or so US areas. Donors of Cohort 3 who recovered were those that had two negative PCRs, clearance, or symptom resolution. With 5 bases clipped from V and 5 bases from J, the junction kept 19 bases outside the gene matches. This CDR3 region has 19 residues. Looked up from germline, CDR1 is MGHRA and CDR2 is YSYEKL. Produced via immunoSEQ multiplex PCR; TCRdb's table is partial and in-frame only. The sample has about 190,000 clones, 84% seen once. Sample: PBMCs or T cells enriched from blood (not recorded which). The chain is built from TRBV4-1 and TRBJ2-2; 8 bases are a match to TRBD2. The receptor was isolated from a woman under 40 who had recovered from COVID-19. CDR3 protein: CASSSPTALAGSGTGELFF. DNA for the CDR3: TGCGCCAGCAGCTCCCCAACTGCCTTAGCGGGGTCGGGAACCGGGGAGCTGTTTTTT.